The 30 T cell receptor beta chains in this list originate from one sample, sequenced in a study of blood T cell repertoires in COVID-19. Sequenced by immunoSEQ multiplex PCR; TCRdb stores in-frame clones only, minus some. The sample lists 240,000 or so clones; about 83% were seen once. The sample was PBMCs or T cells enriched from blood (not recorded which). The receptors shown here come from a woman aged 45 to 65 who had recovered from COVID-19.

The table lists this clone with a count of one. This sequence joins TRBV30 and TRBJ1-1; D possibly corresponds to TRBD1 (5 bases). With 1 base removed from V and 11 bases from J, the gap between germline ends came to 17 bases. The CDR3 extends over 13 amino acids. Germline CDR1 reads GTSNPN; CDR2 reads SVGIG (reference sequence). DNA of the CDR3: TGTGCCTGGAGTGACAGGAGCCCAGGTGAGGCTTTCTTT. Translated, it gives CAWSDRSPGEAFF.

The chain employs TRBV2 and TRBJ2-5; D might be TRBD2 (5 bases). V lost 2 bases, J lost 5 bases, and 12 bases lay in between. CDR3 size: 14 residues. Per the germline V gene, CDR1 is SNHLY and CDR2 is FYNNEI. The CDR3 region is CASSEFRTPETQYF. In nucleotides, the CDR3 is TGTGCCAGCAGTGAATTCAGGACTCCGGAGACCCAGTACTTC.

The V gene is TRBV24-1, the J gene TRBJ1-1; tentatively, D is TRBD1 (5 bases). V gave up 2 bases and J gave up 7 bases, with 10 bases separating them. Germline assignment: CDR1 KGHDR and CDR2 SFDVKD. The CDR3 length is 13 residues. CDR3 coding DNA: TGTGCCACCAGTGATTGGGGCGACGGTGAAGCTTTCTTT. Amino acids: CATSDWGDGEAFF.

The V gene is TRBV25-1, the J gene TRBJ1-3; D possibly corresponds to TRBD1 (6 bases). Germline lookup yields CDR1 MGHDK and CDR2 SYGVNS. The CDR3 covers 13 residues. Trimming removed 3 bases at V and 7 bases at J, with 10 bases between. The CDR3 DNA is TGTGCCAGCAGTGAGACAGGTTCCAACACCATATATTTT. Translated: CASSETGSNTIYF. The whole variable domain, filled in from reference TRBV25-1 and TRBJ1-3, reads EADIYQTPRYLVIGTGKKITLECSQTMGHDKMYWYQQDPGMELHLIHYSYGVNSTEKGDLSSESTVSRIRTEHFPLTLESARPSHTSQYLCASSETGSNTIYFGEGSWLTVV.

The chain links TRBV5-1 to TRBJ2-7, with TRBD2 as a possible D gene (7 bases). CDR3 size: 14 residues. Between the trimmed V and J ends, which lost 2 bases and 5 bases, there was a span of 14 bases. Germline CDR1 reads SGHRS; CDR2 reads YFSETQ. CDR3: CASSFGGLGDEQYF. In DNA form, the CDR3 reads TGCGCCAGCAGCTTCGGGGGGCTCGGGGACGAGCAGTACTTC.

The chain carries TRBV4-1 and TRBJ2-7; 7 bases are a match to TRBD1. The CDR3 is 19 residues long. The V gene's germline CDR1 is MGHRA and CDR2 YSYEKL. The junction had 22 bases not matched to a gene; V was cut back by 2 bases and J by 6 bases. The CDR3 DNA is TGCGCCAGCAGCCAACTAATCCAGAAACAGGGGAAAAACCCCCTCGAGCAGTACTTC. Protein sequence: CASSQLIQKQGKNPLEQYF.

In the case of this clone: The same CDR3 arises from other DNA sequences in this sample as well. V usage is TRBV9 and J usage is TRBJ1-1; 7 bases align to TRBD1. The V gene's germline CDR1 is SGDLS and CDR2 YYNGEE. The J segment lost 4 bases and the V segment lost 0 bases, leaving 0 bases of the junction unmatched. CDR3 size: 13 residues. CDR3 nucleotides: TGTGCCAGCAGCGTAGACAGGGGCACTGAAGCTTTCTTT. Translating it yields CASSVDRGTEAFF.

V and J are TRBV4-3 and TRBJ2-7; no clear D. Trimming cost V 0 bases and J 0 bases, with 9 bases left between them. The CDR3 has 15 residues. CDR1 LGHNA and CDR2 YSLEER come from the germline V gene. The CDR3: CASSQDPRNSYEQYF. For the CDR3, the DNA is TGCGCCAGCAGCCAAGATCCTAGGAACTCCTACGAGCAGTACTTC.

A note on this clone: The sample holds other DNA sequences that translate to the same CDR3. The rearrangement uses TRBV7-9 and TRBJ2-7; a weak D match, TRBD1 (6 bases). The CDR3 runs to 13 residues. CDR1 SEHNR and CDR2 FQNEAQ come from the germline V gene (reference sequence). Trimming cost V 1 base and J 4 bases, with 8 bases left between them. The CDR3 region is CASSLGQVYEQYF. The DNA for the CDR3 is TGTGCCAGCAGCTTAGGACAGGTATACGAGCAGTACTTC.

This clone was counted only a few times. This sequence joins TRBV19 and TRBJ2-7, with TRBD1 as a possible D gene (6 bases). Germline V gene lookup returns CDR1 LNHDA and CDR2 SQIVND (reference sequence). V shed 3 bases and J shed 7 bases, with 22 bases lying between them. The CDR3 extends over 16 amino acids. The CDR3 loop is CASSIRYSGTPSEQYF. The CDR3 region has the DNA TGTGCCAGTAGTATTCGATACTCCGGGACACCCTCGGAGCAGTACTTC.

The CDR3 is CASSIPEEVVTEAFF. As DNA, the CDR3 is TGTGCCAGTAGTATCCCGGAAGAGGTGGTCACTGAAGCTTTCTTT. The genes are TRBV19 and TRBJ1-1; no reliable D call. Germline lookup yields CDR1 LNHDA and CDR2 SQIVND (reference sequence). Trimming stripped 3 bases from V and 4 bases from J, with 15 bases between. The CDR3 has 15 residues. The full variable domain, completed using reference TRBV19 and TRBJ1-1, is DGGITQSPKYLFRKEGQNVTLSCEQNLNHDAMYWYRQDPGQGLRLIYYSQIVNDFQKGDIAEGYSVSREKKESFPLTVTSAQKNPTAFYLCASSIPEEVVTEAFFGQGTRLTVV.

A single count supports this clone. The chain links TRBV7-8 to TRBJ1-1; weak D call: TRBD1 (6 bases). V lost 6 bases and J lost 4, with 12 bases in between. CDR3 size: 13 residues. Germline CDR1 reads SGHVS; CDR2 reads FQNEAQ. The CDR3 is CASRLGGGTEAFF. The CDR3 bases are TGTGCCAGCAGACTAGGGGGTGGCACTGAAGCTTTCTTT.

V is TRBV11-2 and J is TRBJ1-2, with 8 bases matching TRBD1. With V trimmed by 5 bases and J by 8 bases, 13 bases remained unmatched. Germline lookup yields CDR1 SGHAT and CDR2 FQNNGV. The CDR3 covers 15 residues. DNA for the CDR3: TGTGCCAGCAGCCCCTTCCCGACAGGGGAGAGGGGCTACACCTTC. The encoded protein is CASSPFPTGERGYTF.

The rearrangement uses TRBV6-4 and TRBJ1-1; 7 nucleotides line up with TRBD1. The germline CDR1 and CDR2 sequences are MRHNA and SNTAGT. V dropped 5 bases and J dropped 4; count of bases not matched to a gene: 7. CDR3 length: 14 residues. The CDR3 spells CASSPRQGSTEAFF. The CDR3 DNA reads as TGTGCCAGCAGTCCTCGACAGGGTAGCACTGAAGCTTTCTTT.

CDR3 coding DNA: TGTGCCAGCAGCTTAGTTTCTCCCTCTGAGCAGTTCTTC. Translated: CASSLVSPSEQFF. The chain links TRBV7-2 to TRBJ2-1; D gene unclear. CDR3 size: 13 residues. V was pared by 1 base and J by 9 bases, with 10 bases between. Germline CDR1 and CDR2: SGHTA and FQGNSA.

The chain is built from TRBV30 and TRBJ1-3; D remains unclear. The CDR3 length is 13 residues. CDR1 is GTSNPN and CDR2 is SVGIG in the germline V gene (reference sequence). Trimming removed 4 bases from V and 2 bases from J, with 9 bases in between. The CDR3 sequence is CAWMEVAGNTIYF. The CDR3 DNA is TGTGCCTGGATGGAGGTAGCTGGAAACACCATATATTTT.

CDR3 region: CASSLLSGATGELFF. In nucleotides, the CDR3 is TGTGCCAGCAGCCTCCTCTCAGGCGCCACCGGGGAGCTGTTTTTT. This chain links TRBV7-6 with TRBJ2-2; no firm D call. Trimming removed 5 bases at V and 4 bases at J, with 14 bases between. The CDR3 contains 15 residues. Germline loops: CDR1 SGHVS, CDR2 FNYEAQ.

This clone was detected once. The rearrangement uses TRBV5-1 and TRBJ2-1; TRBD2 matches 9 bases. The V and J ends lost 4 bases and 8 bases, in that order; junction bases with no gene match: 10. The germline gives CDR1 SGHRS, CDR2 YFSETQ. This CDR3 is 15 amino acids long. This CDR3 reads CASSNRGTSIDEQFF. As DNA, the CDR3 is TGCGCCAGCAGCAATAGGGGGACTAGCATCGATGAGCAGTTCTTC.

The J gene is TRBJ1-6, the V gene TRBV5-1; 7 bases fit TRBD1. Germline V CDR1 and CDR2: SGHRS, YFSETQ. The CDR3 runs to 16 residues. The trim removed 4 bases at V and 7 bases at J, leaving 11 bases unmatched. The CDR3 is CASSLGTAAGNSPLHF. DNA of the CDR3: TGCGCCAGCAGCCTTGGGACAGCCGCGGGGAATTCACCCCTCCACTTT. The entire variable domain, with the rest obtained from reference TRBV5-1 and TRBJ1-6, is as follows: KAGVTQTPRYLIKTRGQQVTLSCSPISGHRSVSWYQQTPGQGLQFLFEYFSETQRNKGNFPGRFSGRQFSNSRSEMNVSTLELGDSALYLCASSLGTAAGNSPLHFGNGTRLTVT.

This chain links TRBV14 with TRBJ2-5; D possibly corresponds to TRBD2 (7 bases). CDR3 length equals 16 residues. Looked up from germline, CDR1 is SGHDN and CDR2 is FVKESK. The V end lost 5 bases, the J end lost 4 bases, and 20 bases lay between the germline ends. CDR3 loop: CASSYLGGGLGETQYF. In nucleotides, the CDR3 is TGTGCCAGCAGCTACCTGGGCGGGGGCCTCGGAGAGACCCAGTACTTC.

This sequence joins TRBV1 and TRBJ2-3; the D segment call TRBD2 is taken from the table without a DNA check. TRBV1 is a listed pseudogene. This CDR3 spans 13 amino acids. CDR3 amino acids: CTSSQDRRDTQYF. For the CDR3, the DNA is TGCACCAGCAGCCAAGATCGGAGGGATACGCAGTATTTT.

The chain recombines TRBV6-6 with TRBJ2-7; TRBD2 agrees at 11 bases. CDR1 is MNHNY and CDR2 is SVGAGI in the germline V gene (reference sequence). With 2 bases clipped from V and 2 bases from J, the junction kept 5 bases outside the gene matches. The CDR3 length is 16 residues. The CDR3: CASSYPLAGGTYEQYF. CDR3 sequence (DNA): TGTGCCAGCAGTTACCCCCTAGCGGGAGGTACCTACGAGCAGTACTTC.

V usage is TRBV4-3 and J usage is TRBJ1-2; D may be TRBD1 (5 bases). The CDR3 extends over 13 amino acids. V was pared by 1 base and J by 13 bases, with 16 bases between. Germline V gene lookup returns CDR1 LGHNA and CDR2 YSLEER. The CDR3 nucleotides read TGCGCCAGCAGCCAAGTAGGAGGGGCAAGGGCCACCTTC. Amino acid sequence: CASSQVGGARATF.

V and J are TRBV18 and TRBJ2-7, with a tentative D call TRBD2 (5 bases). Germline V CDR1 and CDR2: KGHSH, LQKENI. The CDR3 totals 15 residues. The V end lost 0 bases, the J end lost 4 bases, and 13 bases lay between the germline ends. As DNA, the CDR3 is TGTGCCAGCTCACCACCCCTCGGACTGCTTTACGAGCAGTACTTC. It specifies CASSPPLGLLYEQYF.

Details on this clone: One end of the junction fails to match germline, which may point to a read error. This chain links TRBV5-5 with TRBJ1-3; D gene unclear. This CDR3 is built from 14 residues. Germline CDR1 and CDR2: SGHKS and YYEKEE (reference sequence). CDR3 bases: TGTGCCAGCAGCCCCGGGAACTCTGGAAGCACCATATATTTT. Translation gives CASSPGNSGSTIYF.

The chain joins TRBV11-3 to TRBJ1-1, with D hard to call. Per germline, CDR1 SGHNT and CDR2 YENEEA. This CDR3 comprises 15 residues. Trimming pared 5 bases from V and 0 bases from J, leaving 13 bases between. In DNA form, the CDR3 reads TGTGCCAGCAGCCCTGCGGGCCTACTGAACACTGAAGCTTTCTTT. It yields the protein CASSPAGLLNTEAFF. Drawing the rest from reference TRBV11-3 and TRBJ1-1, the complete variable domain is EAGVVQSPRYKIIEKKQPVAFWCNPISGHNTLYWYLQNLGQGPELLIRYENEEAVDDSQLPKDRFSAERLKGVDSTLKIQPAELGDSAVYLCASSPAGLLNTEAFFGQGTRLTVV.

This clone was detected many times. The J gene is TRBJ2-1, the V gene TRBV5-4; a weak D match, TRBD2 (5 bases). This CDR3 spans 13 amino acids. Germline CDR1 is SGHNT and CDR2 is YYREEE (reference sequence). The V end was cut by 4 bases, the J end by 7 bases, with 12 bases between. CDR3 nucleotides: TGTGCCAGCAGCCCCAGCCGGGGTAATGAGCAGTTCTTC. Translating it yields CASSPSRGNEQFF.

This chain links TRBV7-9 with TRBJ1-1; 8 positions agree with TRBD1. V trimming: 3 bases; J trimming: 4 bases; junction bases outside the gene matches: 4. Germline CDR1 SEHNR, CDR2 FQNEAQ (reference sequence). The CDR3 runs 14 residues. DNA for the CDR3: TGTGCCAGCAGCTTCACAGGGGGAGTCACTGAAGCTTTCTTT. Translating it yields CASSFTGGVTEAFF.

The chain has TRBV9 and TRBJ1-2, with D hard to call. Germline CDR1 is SGDLS and CDR2 is YYNGEE. The CDR3 runs 12 residues. V was pared by 9 bases and J by 7 bases, with 16 bases between. The CDR3 is CATSPLEGGYTF. The CDR3 nucleotides read TGTGCCACCAGTCCTTTGGAGGGTGGCTACACCTTC.

This clone came up once. V and J are TRBV6-4 and TRBJ2-7; D remains unclear. CDR1 and CDR2 from the germline V gene are MRHNA and SNTAGT. With 4 bases removed from V and 6 bases from J, the gap between germline ends came to 19 bases. The CDR3 extends over 15 amino acids. The CDR3: CASSAPLQPSTEQYF. CDR3 sequence (DNA): TGTGCCAGCAGTGCTCCTTTACAGCCCTCTACCGAGCAGTACTTC.